This T cell receptor (beta chain) was captured in a study of T-cell reconstitution after alpha-beta-depleted transplantation in children. From germline, CDR1 is MNHEY and CDR2 SMNVEV (reference sequence). This CDR3 is 17 amino acids long. V shed 2 bases, J shed 5 bases, and the junction held 4 bases outside the gene matches. Study-level results: It was surviving recipient T cells and thymic progenitors that gave some patients high TCRbeta diversity at day 60. The study reportedly traced alpha-beta T cells about two months after transplant to several hundred expanded graft clones. Newly produced T cells mostly provided counts and TCRbeta diversity after one year, as hyperexpanded clones declined.

Unique molecular identifiers were incorporated into the prepared TCRbeta library. Each CDR3 protein is one row after TCRdb ran MiXCR on the PCR reads. The data hold roughly 420,000 distinct CDR3 sequences, with 15% to 20% observed a single time. For this clonotype: The antigen remains undetermined.

The TCR was taken from a boy younger than two who had a stem cell transplant for Wiskott-Aldrich syndrome, so the T cells may come from the graft donor. The sequencing here drew on PBMCs, mostly from graft donor cells, taken 360 days after TCRalphabeta/CD19-depleted stem cell transplant. The genes are TRBV27 and TRBJ2-2; 14 bases align to TRBD2. This chain's CDR3 is CASSLRLAGGPTGELFF. The DNA for the CDR3 is TGTGCCAGCAGTTTAAGACTAGCGGGAGGGCCAACCGGGGAGCTGTTTTTT.